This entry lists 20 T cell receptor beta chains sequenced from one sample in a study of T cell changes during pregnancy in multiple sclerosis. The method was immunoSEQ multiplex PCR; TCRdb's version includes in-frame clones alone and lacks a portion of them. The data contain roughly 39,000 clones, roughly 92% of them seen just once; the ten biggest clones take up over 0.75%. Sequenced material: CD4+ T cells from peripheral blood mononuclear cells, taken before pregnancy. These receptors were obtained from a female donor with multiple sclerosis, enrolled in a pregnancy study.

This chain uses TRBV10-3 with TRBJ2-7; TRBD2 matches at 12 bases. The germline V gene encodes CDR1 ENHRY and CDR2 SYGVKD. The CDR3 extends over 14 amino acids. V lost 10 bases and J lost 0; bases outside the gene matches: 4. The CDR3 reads CATKTSGGSYEQYF. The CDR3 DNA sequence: TGTGCCACAAAGACTAGCGGGGGCTCCTACGAGCAGTACTTC.

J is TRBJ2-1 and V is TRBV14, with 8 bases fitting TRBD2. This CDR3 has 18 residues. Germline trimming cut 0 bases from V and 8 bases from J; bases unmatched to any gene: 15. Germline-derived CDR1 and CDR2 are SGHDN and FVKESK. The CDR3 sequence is CASSQDRGFERESDEQFF. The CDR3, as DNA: TGTGCCAGCAGCCAAGATAGGGGTTTCGAGCGGGAGTCCGATGAGCAGTTCTTC.

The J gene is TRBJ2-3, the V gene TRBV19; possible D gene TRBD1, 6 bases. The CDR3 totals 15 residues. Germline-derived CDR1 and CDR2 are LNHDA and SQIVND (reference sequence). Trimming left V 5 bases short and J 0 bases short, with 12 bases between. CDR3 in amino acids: CASSVGTLSTDTQYF. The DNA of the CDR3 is TGTGCCAGTAGTGTGGGGACACTTAGCACAGATACGCAGTATTTT.

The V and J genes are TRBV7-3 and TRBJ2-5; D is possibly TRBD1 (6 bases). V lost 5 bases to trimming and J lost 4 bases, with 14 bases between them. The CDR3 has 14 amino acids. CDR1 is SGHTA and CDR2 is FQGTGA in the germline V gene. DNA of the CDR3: TGTGCCAGCAGCCCCACAGGGTTCGGAGAGACCCAGTACTTC. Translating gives CASSPTGFGETQYF.

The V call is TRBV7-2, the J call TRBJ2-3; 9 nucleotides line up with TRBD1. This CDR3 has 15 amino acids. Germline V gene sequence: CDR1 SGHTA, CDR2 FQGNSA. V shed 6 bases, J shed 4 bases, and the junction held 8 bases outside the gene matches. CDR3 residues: CASRKDRGTSDTQYF. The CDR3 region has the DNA TGTGCCAGCAGGAAAGACAGGGGGACCTCAGATACGCAGTATTTT.

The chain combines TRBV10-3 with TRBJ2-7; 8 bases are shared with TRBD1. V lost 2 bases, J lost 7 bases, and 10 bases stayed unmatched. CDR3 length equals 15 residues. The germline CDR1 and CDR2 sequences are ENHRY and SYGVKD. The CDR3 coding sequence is TGTGCCATCAGTGAGGACAGGGGAGCTTGGAGTGAGCAGTACTTC. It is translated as CAISEDRGAWSEQYF.

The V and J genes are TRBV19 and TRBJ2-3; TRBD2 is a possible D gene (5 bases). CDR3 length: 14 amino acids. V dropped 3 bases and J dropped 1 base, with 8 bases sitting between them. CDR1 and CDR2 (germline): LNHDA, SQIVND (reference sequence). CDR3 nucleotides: TGTGCCAGTAGTATCTCGCGGGGCACAGATACGCAGTATTTT. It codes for CASSISRGTDTQYF.

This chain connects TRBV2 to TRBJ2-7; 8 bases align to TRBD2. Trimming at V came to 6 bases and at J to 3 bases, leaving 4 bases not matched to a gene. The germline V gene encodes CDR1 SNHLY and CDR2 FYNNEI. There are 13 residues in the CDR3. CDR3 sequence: CASSLGRDYEQYF. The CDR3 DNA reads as TGTGCCAGCAGCCTCGGGAGGGACTACGAGCAGTACTTC.

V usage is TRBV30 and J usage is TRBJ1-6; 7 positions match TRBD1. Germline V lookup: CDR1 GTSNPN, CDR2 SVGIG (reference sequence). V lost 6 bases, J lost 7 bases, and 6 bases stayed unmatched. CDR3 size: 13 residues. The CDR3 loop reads CACLRDSNSPLHF. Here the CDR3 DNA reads TGTGCCTGCCTCCGGGACAGCAATTCACCCCTCCACTTT.

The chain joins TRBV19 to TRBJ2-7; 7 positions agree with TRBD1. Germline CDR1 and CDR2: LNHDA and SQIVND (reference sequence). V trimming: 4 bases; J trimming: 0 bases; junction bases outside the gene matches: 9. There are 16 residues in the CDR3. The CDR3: CASSRRTGLSSYEQYF. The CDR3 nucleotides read TGTGCCAGTAGTAGGAGGACAGGCCTAAGCTCCTACGAGCAGTACTTC.

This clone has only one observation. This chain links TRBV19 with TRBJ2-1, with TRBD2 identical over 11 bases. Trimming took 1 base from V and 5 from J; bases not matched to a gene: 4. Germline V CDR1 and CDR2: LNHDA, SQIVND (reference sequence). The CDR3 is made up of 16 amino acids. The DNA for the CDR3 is TGTGCCAGTAGTATAGTCCCTAGCGGGAGGAACAATGAGCAGTTCTTC. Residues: CASSIVPSGRNNEQFF.

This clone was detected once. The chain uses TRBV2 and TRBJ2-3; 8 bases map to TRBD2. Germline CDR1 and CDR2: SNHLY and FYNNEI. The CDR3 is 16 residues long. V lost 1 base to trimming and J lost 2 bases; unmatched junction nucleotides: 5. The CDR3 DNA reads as TGTGCCAGCAGTGAAGGGGGACTAGGGGTCACAGATACGCAGTATTTT. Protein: CASSEGGLGVTDTQYF.

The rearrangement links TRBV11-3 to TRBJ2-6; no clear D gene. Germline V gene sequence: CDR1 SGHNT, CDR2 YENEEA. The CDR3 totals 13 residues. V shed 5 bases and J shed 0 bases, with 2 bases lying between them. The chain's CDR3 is CASSLSGANVLTF. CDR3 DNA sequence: TGTGCCAGCAGCCTCTCTGGGGCCAACGTCCTGACTTTC.

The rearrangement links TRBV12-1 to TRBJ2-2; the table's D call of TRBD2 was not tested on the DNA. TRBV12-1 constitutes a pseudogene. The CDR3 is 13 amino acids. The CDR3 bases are TGTGCCAGCAGCTCGCCTAGAACCGGGGAGCTGTTTTTT. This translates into CASSSPRTGELFF.

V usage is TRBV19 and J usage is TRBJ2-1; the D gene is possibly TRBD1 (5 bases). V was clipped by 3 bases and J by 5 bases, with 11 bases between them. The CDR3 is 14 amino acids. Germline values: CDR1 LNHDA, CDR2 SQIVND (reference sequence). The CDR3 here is CASSIRQGNNEQFF. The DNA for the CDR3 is TGTGCCAGTAGTATCCGGCAGGGTAACAATGAGCAGTTCTTC.

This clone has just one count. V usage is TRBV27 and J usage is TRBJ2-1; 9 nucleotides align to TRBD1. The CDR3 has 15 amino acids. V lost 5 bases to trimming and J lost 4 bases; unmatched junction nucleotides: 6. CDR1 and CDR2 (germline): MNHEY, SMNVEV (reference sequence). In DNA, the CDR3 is TGTGCCAGCAGTCTTGGGACAGGGCGTTACAATGAGCAGTTCTTC. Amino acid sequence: CASSLGTGRYNEQFF.

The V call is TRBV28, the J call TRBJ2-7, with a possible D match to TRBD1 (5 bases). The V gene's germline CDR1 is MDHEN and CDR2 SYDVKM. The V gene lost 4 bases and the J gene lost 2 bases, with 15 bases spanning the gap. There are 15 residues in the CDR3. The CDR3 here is CASSWVRTFPYEQYF. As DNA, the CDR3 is TGTGCCAGCAGTTGGGTCCGGACATTTCCCTACGAGCAGTACTTC.

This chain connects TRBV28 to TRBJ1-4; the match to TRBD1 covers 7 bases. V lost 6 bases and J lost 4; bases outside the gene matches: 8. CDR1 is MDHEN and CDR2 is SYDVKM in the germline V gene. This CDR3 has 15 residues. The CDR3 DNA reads TGTGCCAGCAGCCTTTCAGGGGGAGGTAATGAAAAACTGTTTTTT. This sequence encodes CASSLSGGGNEKLFF.

In nucleotides, the CDR3 is TGTGCCAGCACCTCGTACACAGATACGCAGTATTTT. Translating it yields CASTSYTDTQYF. The chain carries TRBV7-9 and TRBJ2-3, with unresolved D. The CDR3 is 12 residues long. V lost 7 bases to trimming and J lost 2 bases, with 7 bases between them. Germline CDR1 is SEHNR and CDR2 is FQNEAQ (reference sequence).

The CDR3 here is CASSGSSAGGPTDTQYF. CDR3 DNA sequence: TGTGCCAGCAGTGGCTCTTCAGCGGGAGGGCCCACAGATACGCAGTATTTT. The V and J genes are TRBV6-1 and TRBJ2-3; TRBD2 aligns across 10 bases. Trimming cost V 4 bases and J 2 bases; bases outside gene matches: 9. The CDR3 runs to 17 residues. In germline, CDR1 is MNHNS, CDR2 SASEGT.